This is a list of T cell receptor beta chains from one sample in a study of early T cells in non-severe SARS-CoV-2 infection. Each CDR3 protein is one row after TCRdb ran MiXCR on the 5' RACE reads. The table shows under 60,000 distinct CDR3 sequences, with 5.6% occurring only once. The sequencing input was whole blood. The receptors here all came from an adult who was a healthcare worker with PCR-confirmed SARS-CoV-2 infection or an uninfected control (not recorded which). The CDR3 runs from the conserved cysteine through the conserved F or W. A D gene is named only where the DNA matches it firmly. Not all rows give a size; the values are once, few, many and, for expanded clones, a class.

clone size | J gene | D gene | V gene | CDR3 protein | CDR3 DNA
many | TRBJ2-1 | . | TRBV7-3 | CASGITSYNEQFF | TGTGCCAGCGGAATTACTAGTTACAATGAGCAGTTCTTC
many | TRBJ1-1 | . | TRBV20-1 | CSARDLEMNTEAFF | TGCAGTGCTAGAGATCTAGAGATGAACACTGAAGCTTTCTTT
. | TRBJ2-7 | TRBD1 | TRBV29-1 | CSVGGGQGTREQYF | TGCAGCGTTGGAGGGGGACAGGGGACCCGGGAGCAGTACTTC
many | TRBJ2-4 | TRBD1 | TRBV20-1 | CSANTGVGIQYF | TGCAGTGCCAACACAGGGGTGGGAATTCAGTACTTC
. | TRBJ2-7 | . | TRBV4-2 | CASSQESGSYYEQYF | TGTGCCAGCAGCCAAGAAAGCGGCAGCTACTACGAGCAGTACTTC
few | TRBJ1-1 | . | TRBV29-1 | CSHSTAPTEAFF | TGCAGCCATTCGACGGCCCCTACTGAAGCTTTCTTT
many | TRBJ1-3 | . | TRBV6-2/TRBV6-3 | CASSYDGPLRGNTIYF | TGTGCCAGCAGTTACGACGGGCCCCTTCGAGGAAACACCATATATTTT
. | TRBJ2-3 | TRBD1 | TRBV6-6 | CASSNRGQARYF | TGTGCCAGCAGTAACCGGGGACAGGCCCGGTATTTT
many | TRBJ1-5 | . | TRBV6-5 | CASRRRTGTSSNQPQHF | TGTGCCAGCAGGCGCCGGACCGGGACTTCTAGCAATCAGCCCCAGCATTTT
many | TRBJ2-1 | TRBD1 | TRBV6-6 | CASSNRDSQTSSYNEQFF | TGTGCCAGCAGTAACCGGGACAGTCAAACCTCCTCCTACAATGAGCAGTTCTTC
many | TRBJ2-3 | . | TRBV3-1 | CASSQSAAGDLQYF | TGTGCCAGCAGCCAGTCGGCAGCGGGTGATTTGCAGTATTTT
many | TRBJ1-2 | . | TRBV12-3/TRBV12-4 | CASSLSFREGRGYTF | TGTGCCAGCAGTTTGTCTTTCCGAGAGGGGAGAGGCTACACCTTC